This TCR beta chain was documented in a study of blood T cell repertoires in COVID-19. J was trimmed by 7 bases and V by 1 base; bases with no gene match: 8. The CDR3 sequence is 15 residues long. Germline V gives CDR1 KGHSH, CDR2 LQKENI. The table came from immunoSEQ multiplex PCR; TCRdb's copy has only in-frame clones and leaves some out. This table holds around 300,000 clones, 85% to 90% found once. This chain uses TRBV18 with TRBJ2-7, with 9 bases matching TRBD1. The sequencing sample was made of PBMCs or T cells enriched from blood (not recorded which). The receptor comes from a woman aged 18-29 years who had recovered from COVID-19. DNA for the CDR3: TGTGCCAGCTCACCACGGCTACAGGGGGCTCGGGAGCAGTACTTC. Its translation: CASSPRLQGAREQYF.